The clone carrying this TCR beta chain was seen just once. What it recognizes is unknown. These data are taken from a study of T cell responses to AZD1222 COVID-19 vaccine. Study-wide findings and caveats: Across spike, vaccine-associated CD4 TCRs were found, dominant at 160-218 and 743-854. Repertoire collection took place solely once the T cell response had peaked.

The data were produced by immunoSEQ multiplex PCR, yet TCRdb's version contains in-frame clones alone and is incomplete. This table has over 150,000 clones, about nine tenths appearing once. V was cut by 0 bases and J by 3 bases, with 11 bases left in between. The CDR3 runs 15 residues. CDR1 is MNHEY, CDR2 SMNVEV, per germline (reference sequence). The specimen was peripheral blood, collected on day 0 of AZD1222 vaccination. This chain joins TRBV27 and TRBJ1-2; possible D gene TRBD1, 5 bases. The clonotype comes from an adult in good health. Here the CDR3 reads CASSLSRGADYGYTF. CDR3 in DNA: TGTGCCAGCAGTTTATCGAGGGGCGCGGACTATGGCTACACCTTC.